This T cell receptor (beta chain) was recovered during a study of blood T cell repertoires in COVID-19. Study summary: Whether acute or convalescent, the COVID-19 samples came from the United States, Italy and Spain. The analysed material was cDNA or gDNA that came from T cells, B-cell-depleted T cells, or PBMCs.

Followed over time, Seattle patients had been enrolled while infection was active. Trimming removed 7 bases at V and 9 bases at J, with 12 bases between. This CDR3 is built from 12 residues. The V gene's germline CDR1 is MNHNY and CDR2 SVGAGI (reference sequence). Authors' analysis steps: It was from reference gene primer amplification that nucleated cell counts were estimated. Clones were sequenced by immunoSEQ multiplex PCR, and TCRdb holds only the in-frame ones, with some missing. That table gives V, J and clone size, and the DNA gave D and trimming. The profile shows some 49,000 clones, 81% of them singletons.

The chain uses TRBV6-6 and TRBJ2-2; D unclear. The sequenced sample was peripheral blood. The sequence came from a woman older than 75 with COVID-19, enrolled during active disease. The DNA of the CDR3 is TGTGCCAGCAAGGCTCCCGACTGGGAGCTGTTTTTT. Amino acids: CASKAPDWELFF.